The rows below give T cell receptor beta chains drawn from one sample of a study of primary melanoma T cells and metastatic recurrence. The protocol was immunoSEQ multiplex PCR, while the TCRdb copy is restricted to in-frame clones and leaves out a portion. The sample table sets out more than 15 clones. What was sequenced was melanoma tumor tissue. The receptors here all came from a human donor with melanoma. CDR3s include the opening cysteine and the closing phenylalanine or tryptophan. Each record gives: J gene, D gene, V gene, CDR3 protein, CDR3 DNA. The D gene is left open where the match is weak.

J: TRBJ2-5
D: -
V: TRBV7-2
CDR3: CASSLMTEETQYF
DNA: TGTGCCAGCAGCTTAATGACAGAAGAGACCCAGTACTTC

J: TRBJ1-1
D: -
V: TRBV19
CDR3: CASSMGFEAFF
DNA: TGTGCCAGTAGTATGGGGTTTGAAGCTTTCTTT

J: TRBJ2-7
D: TRBD1
V: TRBV14
CDR3: CASRRQGFYEQYF
DNA: TGTGCCAGCAGACGACAGGGCTTCTACGAGCAGTACTTC

J: TRBJ1-1
D: -
V: TRBV6-8
CDR3: CASSNPTGRTEAFF
DNA: TGTGCCAGCAGCAATCCCACAGGGCGGACTGAAGCTTTCTTT

J: TRBJ2-3
D: -
V: TRBV10-3
CDR3: CAISEGGALTDTQYF
DNA: TGTGCCATCAGTGAGGGGGGGGCTCTCACAGATACGCAGTATTTT

J: TRBJ2-7
D: -
V: TRBV1
CDR3: CASSQAQGHSYEQYF
DNA: TGCGCCAGCAGCCAAGCACAGGGCCACTCCTACGAGCAGTACTTC

J: TRBJ1-1
D: -
V: TRBV6-8
CDR3: CASSLGTLSAAFF
DNA: TGTGCCAGCAGTCTAGGGACACTGAGTGCGGCTTTCTTT

J: TRBJ2-7
D: -
V: TRBV11-3
CDR3: CASSSYGGGAKSYEQYF
DNA: TGTGCCAGCAGCTCCTACGGTGGGGGGGCGAAAAGCTACGAGCAGTACTTC